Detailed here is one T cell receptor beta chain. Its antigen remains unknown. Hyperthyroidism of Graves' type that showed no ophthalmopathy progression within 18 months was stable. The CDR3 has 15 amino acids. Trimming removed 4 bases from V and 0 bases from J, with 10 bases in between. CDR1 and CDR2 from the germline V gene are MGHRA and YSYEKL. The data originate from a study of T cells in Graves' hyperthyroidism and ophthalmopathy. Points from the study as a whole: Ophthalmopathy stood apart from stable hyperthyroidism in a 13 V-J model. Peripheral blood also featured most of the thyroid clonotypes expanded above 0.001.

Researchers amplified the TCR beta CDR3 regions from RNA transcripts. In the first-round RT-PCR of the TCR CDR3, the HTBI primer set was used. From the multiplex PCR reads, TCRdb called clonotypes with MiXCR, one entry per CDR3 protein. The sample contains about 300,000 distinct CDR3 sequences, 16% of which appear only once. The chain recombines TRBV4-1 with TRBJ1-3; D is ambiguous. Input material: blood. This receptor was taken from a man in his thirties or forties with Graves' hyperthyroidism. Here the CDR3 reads CASSPPPSSGNTIYF. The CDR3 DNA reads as TGCGCCAGCAGCCCTCCGCCAAGCTCTGGAAACACCATATATTTT.